This T cell receptor (beta chain) was recorded in a study of naive and memory T cell subsets. The beta constant-region primer was an equimolar mix of two oligonucleotides covering TRBC1 and TRBC2. Via MiXCR, TCRdb re-called the UMI-ligation and nested PCR reads, giving one row per CDR3 protein. The sample has 65,000 to 85,000 distinct CDR3 sequences; roughly 13% are singletons. This clonotype was found many times. The V gene end was trimmed by 6 bases and the J gene end by 4 bases; junction bases not matched to a gene: 8. The germline V gene has CDR1 MNHEY and CDR2 SVGAGI. This CDR3 is 15 amino acids long.

The rearrangement links TRBV6-5 to TRBJ2-2; 7 bases are a match to TRBD1. The sequence derives from a human donor in good health. The sequencing input was central memory CD4+ T cells from blood. The CDR3: CASRRGQGSTGELFF. The CDR3, as DNA: TGTGCCAGCAGAAGGGGGCAGGGATCCACCGGGGAGCTGTTTTTT.